This TCR beta chain was documented in a study of cytomegalovirus exposure and HLA in healthy donors. Overall study findings and caveats: Most sequenced TCRs were rare (though some public TCRs occurred in many donors).

Germline CDR1 is MNHEY and CDR2 is SMNVEV (reference sequence). The V and J ends lost 5 bases and 9 bases, in that order; junction bases with no gene match: 17. The CDR3 is 17 amino acids. Concerning this clone itself: The antigen is unknown.

The PCR was carried out with 60 Vbeta primers and 13 Jbeta primers. Assay: immunoSEQ multiplex PCR; the TCRdb copy retains only in-frame clones and omits some. Of 80,000 to 95,000 clones listed, 65% to 80% are singletons. The sample consisted of PBMCs. The TCR comes from a woman aged 45-65 years in good health and CMV-seropositive. This chain links TRBV27 with TRBJ2-1, with 9 positions matching TRBD2. CDR3 protein: CASSTKGLANQPGEQFF. The DNA of the CDR3 is TGTGCCAGCAGTACCAAAGGACTAGCGAATCAACCCGGTGAGCAGTTCTTC.